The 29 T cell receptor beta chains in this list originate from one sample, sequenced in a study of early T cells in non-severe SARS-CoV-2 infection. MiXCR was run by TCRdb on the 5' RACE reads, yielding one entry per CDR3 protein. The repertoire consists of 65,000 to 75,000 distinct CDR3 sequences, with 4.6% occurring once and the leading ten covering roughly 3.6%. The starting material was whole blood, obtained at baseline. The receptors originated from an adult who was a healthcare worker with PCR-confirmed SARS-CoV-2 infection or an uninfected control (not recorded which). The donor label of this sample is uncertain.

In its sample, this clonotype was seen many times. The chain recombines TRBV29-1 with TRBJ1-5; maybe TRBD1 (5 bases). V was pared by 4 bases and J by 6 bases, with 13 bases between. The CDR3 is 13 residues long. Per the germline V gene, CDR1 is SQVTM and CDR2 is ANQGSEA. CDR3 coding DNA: TGCAGCGTTGGGCCAGGGTCAGGTCAGCCCCAGCATTTT. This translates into CSVGPGSGQPQHF.

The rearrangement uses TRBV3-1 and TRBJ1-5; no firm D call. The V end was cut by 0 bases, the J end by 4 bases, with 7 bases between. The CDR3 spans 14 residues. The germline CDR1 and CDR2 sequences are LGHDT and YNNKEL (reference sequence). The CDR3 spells CASSQDFGNQPQHF. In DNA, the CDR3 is TGTGCCAGCAGCCAAGATTTCGGGAATCAGCCCCAGCATTTT.

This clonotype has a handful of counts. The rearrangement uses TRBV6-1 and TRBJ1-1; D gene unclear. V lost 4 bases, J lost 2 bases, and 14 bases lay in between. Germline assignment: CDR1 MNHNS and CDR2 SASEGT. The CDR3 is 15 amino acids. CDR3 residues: CASSVSNIRNTEAFF. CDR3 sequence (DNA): TGTGCCAGCAGTGTGAGTAACATACGAAACACTGAAGCTTTCTTT.

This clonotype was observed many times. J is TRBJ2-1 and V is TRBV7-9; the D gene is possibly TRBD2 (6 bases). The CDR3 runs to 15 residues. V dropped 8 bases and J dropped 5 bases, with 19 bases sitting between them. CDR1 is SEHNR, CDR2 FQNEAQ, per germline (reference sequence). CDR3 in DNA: TGTGCCAGCGACCGGGGCGGGACCCAGAACAATGAGCAGTTCTTC. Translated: CASDRGGTQNNEQFF.

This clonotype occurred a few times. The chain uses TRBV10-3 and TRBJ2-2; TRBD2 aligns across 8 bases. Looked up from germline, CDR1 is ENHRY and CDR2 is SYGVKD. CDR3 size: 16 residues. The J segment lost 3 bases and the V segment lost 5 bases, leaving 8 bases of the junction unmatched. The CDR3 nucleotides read TGTGCCATCAGTTCTCTCGGGGGGGCGGACACCGGGGAGCTGTTTTTT. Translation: CAISSLGGADTGELFF.

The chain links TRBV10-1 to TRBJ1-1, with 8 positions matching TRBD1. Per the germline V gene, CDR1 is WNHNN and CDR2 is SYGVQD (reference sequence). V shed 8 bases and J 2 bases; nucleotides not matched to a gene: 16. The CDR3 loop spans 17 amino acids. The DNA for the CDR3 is TGCGCCAGCCCCACAGGGGGGTACGGGTTTCAAAACACTGAAGCTTTCTTT. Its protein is CASPTGGYGFQNTEAFF.

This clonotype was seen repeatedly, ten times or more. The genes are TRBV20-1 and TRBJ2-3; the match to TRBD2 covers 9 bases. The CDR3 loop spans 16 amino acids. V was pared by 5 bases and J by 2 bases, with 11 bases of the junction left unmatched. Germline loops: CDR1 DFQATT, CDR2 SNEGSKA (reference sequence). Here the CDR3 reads CSAGAGGTLFTDTQYF. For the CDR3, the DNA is TGCAGTGCTGGAGCGGGGGGCACCCTTTTCACAGATACGCAGTATTTT.

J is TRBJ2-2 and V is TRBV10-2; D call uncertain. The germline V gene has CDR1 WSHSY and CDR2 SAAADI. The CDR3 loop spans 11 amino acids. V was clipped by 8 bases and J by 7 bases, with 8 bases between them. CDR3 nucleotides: TGCGCCAGCGGGCCGTTCGGGGAGCTGTTTTTT. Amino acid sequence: CASGPFGELFF.

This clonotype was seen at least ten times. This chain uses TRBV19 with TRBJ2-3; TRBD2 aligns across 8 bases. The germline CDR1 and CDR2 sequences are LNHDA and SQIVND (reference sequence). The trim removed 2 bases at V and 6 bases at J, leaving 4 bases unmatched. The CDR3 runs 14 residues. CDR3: CASSITSGLDTQYF. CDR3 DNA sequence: TGTGCCAGTAGTATAACTAGCGGACTGGATACGCAGTATTTT.

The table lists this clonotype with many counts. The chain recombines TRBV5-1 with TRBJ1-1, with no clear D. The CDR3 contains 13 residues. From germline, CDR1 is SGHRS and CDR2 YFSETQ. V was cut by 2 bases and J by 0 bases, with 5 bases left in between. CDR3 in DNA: TGCGCCAGCAGCTTCGTAATGAACACTGAAGCTTTCTTT. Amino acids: CASSFVMNTEAFF.

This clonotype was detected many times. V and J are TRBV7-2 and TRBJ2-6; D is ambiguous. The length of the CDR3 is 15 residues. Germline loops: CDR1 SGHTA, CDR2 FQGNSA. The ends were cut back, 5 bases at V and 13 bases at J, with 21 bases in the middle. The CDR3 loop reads CASSRANILLGVLTF. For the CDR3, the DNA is TGTGCCAGCAGCCGCGCTAACATACTCCTGGGAGTCCTGACTTTC.

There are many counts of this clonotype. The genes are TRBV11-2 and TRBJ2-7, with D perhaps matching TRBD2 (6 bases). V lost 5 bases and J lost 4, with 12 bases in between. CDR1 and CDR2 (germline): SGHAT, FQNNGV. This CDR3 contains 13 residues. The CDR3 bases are TGTGCCAGCAGCCCCCCAAGCGGGTACGAGCAGTACTTC. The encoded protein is CASSPPSGYEQYF.

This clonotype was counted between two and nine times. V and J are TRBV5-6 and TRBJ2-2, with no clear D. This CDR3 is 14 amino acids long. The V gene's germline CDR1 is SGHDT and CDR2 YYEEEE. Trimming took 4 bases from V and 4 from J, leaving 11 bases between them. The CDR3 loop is CASSVSRATGELFF. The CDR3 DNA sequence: TGTGCCAGCAGCGTATCCCGGGCCACCGGGGAGCTGTTTTTT.

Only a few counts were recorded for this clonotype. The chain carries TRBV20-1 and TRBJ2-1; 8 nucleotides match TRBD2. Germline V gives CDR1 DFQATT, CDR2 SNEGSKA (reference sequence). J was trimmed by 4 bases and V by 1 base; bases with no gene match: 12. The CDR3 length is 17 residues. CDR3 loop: CSARVRGAGGPYNEQFF. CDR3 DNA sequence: TGCAGTGCTAGAGTCCGCGGTGCGGGGGGCCCGTACAATGAGCAGTTCTTC.

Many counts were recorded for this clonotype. The chain's CDR3 is CASTFGIANTGELFF. The CDR3 DNA reads as TGTGCCAGCACTTTCGGCATCGCGAACACCGGGGAGCTGTTTTTT. V and J are TRBV2 and TRBJ2-2; D uncertain. This CDR3 has 15 amino acids. Germline CDR1 is SNHLY and CDR2 is FYNNEI. The germline V and J ends were trimmed by 7 bases and 0 bases, with 12 bases remaining between them.

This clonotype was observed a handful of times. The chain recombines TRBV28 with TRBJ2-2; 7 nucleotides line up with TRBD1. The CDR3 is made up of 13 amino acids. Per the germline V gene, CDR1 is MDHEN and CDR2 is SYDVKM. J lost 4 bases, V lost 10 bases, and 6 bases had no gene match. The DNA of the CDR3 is TGTGCCACCATGACAGGGATCACCGGGGAGCTGTTTTTT. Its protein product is CATMTGITGELFF.

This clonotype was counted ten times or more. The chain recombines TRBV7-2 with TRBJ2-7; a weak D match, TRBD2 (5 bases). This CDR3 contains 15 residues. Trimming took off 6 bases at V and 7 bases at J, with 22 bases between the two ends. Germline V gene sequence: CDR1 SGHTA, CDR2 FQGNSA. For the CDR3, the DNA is TGTGCCAGCAGTCAGCTAACGGGGAACCTCCTGGAGCAGTACTTC. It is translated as CASSQLTGNLLEQYF.

The CDR3 DNA sequence: TGCGCCAGCAGCTTGGTTCAGGGGAGTCATTCACCCCTCCACTTT. This sequence encodes CASSLVQGSHSPLHF. The rearrangement links TRBV5-1 to TRBJ1-6, with D possibly matching TRBD1 (6 bases). Germline CDR1 SGHRS, CDR2 YFSETQ. Trimming shortened V by 0 bases and J by 8 bases, and 12 bases separated the two germline ends. There are 15 residues in the CDR3.

The CDR3 DNA reads TGTGCCAGCAGCTTGTCCAGGGAGGATCAGCCCCAGCATTTT. This sequence encodes CASSLSREDQPQHF. The chain employs TRBV5-7 and TRBJ1-5, with a tentative D call TRBD1 (5 bases). Being an ORF, TRBV5-7 has a function that is uncertain. The CDR3 runs to 14 residues. V was shortened by 1 base and J by 5 bases, with 10 bases between the two germline ends.

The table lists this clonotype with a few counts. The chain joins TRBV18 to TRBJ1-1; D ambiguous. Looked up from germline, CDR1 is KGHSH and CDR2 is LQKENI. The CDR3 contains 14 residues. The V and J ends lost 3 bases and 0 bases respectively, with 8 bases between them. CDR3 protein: CASSPASLNTEAFF. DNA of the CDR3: TGTGCCAGCTCACCGGCCTCATTGAACACTGAAGCTTTCTTT.

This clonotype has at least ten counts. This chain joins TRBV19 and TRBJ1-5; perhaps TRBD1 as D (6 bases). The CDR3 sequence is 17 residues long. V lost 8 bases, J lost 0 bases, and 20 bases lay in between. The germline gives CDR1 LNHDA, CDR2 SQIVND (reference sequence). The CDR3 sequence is CASGSQQGGGSNQPQHF. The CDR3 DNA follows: TGTGCCAGTGGAAGTCAACAGGGTGGAGGTAGCAATCAGCCCCAGCATTTT.

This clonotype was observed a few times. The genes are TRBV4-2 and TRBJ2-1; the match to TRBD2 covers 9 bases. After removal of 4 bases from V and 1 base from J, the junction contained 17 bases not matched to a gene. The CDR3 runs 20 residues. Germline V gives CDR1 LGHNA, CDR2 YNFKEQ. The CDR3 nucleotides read TGTGCCAGCAGCCCGGGACTAGCCTTTATCAGTACCGTGTCCTACAATGAGCAGTTCTTC. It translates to CASSPGLAFISTVSYNEQFF.

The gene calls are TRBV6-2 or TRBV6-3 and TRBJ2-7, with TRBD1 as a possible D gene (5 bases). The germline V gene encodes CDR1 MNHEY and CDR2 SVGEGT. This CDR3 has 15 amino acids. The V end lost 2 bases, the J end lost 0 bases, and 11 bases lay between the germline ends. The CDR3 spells CASSYAPDSSYEQYF. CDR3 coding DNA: TGTGCCAGCAGTTACGCCCCCGACAGCTCCTACGAGCAGTACTTC.

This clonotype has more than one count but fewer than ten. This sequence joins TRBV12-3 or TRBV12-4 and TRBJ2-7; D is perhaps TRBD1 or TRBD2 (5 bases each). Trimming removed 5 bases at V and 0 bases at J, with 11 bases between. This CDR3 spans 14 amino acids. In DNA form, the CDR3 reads TGTGCCAGCAGTCTTGACGGGGCCTCCTACGAGCAGTACTTC. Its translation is CASSLDGASYEQYF.

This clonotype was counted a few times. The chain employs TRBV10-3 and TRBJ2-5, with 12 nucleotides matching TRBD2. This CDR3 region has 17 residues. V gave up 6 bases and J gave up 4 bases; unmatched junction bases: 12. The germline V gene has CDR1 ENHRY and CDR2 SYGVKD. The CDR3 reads CAIRNKLAGGSGETQYF. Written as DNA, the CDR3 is TGTGCCATCAGGAATAAACTAGCGGGGGGATCTGGAGAGACCCAGTACTTC.

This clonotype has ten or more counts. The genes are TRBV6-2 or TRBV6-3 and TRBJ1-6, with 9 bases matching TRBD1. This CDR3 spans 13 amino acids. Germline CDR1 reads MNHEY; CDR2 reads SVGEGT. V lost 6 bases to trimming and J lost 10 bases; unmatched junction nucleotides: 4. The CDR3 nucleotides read TGTGCCAGCAGGAGGACAGGGGACTCACCCCTCCACTTT. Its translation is CASRRTGDSPLHF.

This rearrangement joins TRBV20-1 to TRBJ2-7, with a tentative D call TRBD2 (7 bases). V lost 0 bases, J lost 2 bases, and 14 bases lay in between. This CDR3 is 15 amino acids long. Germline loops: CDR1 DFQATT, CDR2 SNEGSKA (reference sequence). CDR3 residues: CSARDPRGPTYEQYF. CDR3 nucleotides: TGCAGTGCTAGAGATCCGCGGGGGCCCACCTACGAGCAGTACTTC.

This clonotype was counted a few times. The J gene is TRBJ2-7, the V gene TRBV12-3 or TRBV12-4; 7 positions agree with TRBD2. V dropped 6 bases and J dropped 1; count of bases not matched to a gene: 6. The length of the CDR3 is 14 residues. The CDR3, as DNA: TGTGCCAGCAGACACGGGGGGAGTTCCTACGAGCAGTACTTC. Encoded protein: CASRHGGSSYEQYF.

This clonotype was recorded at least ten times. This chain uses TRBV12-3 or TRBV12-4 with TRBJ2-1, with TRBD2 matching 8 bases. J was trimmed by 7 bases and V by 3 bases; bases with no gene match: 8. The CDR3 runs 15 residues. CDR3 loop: CASSFRPGGVNEQFF. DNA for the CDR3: TGTGCCAGCAGTTTTAGACCGGGAGGGGTAAATGAGCAGTTCTTC.